This T cell receptor (beta chain) is from a study of CD8+ T cells in alopecia areata. About the research overall: The investigators scored severity in treated patients by the percentage of affected scalp area. Study findings and constraints: On tofacitinib, scalp and blood still held many of the expanded lesional clones. Affected scalp, especially in alopecia totalis/universalis, had a higher clonality than normal scalp did. Uncertainty about whether baseline CD8+ expansion is linked to response remains, with one nonresponder.

Note on this clone: The antigen is undetermined.

Between the trimmed V and J ends, which lost 1 base and 6 bases, there was a span of 16 bases. Per the germline V gene, CDR1 is MNHNS and CDR2 is SASEGT. CDR3 length: 16 amino acids. TCR sequencing used cDNA made by reverse transcription of extracted RNA. The method was immunoSEQ multiplex PCR; TCRdb's version includes in-frame clones alone and lacks a portion of them. This sample has roughly 170,000 clones, with around 58% found just once. Treatment described: oral pan-JAK inhibitor, 5-10 mg twice daily. The rearrangement uses TRBV6-1 and TRBJ1-5, with D possibly matching TRBD1 (5 bases). This TCR was sampled from a human donor with alopecia areata. Sample: CD8+ T cells sorted from blood, taken at week 24, from a patient treated with tofacitinib. The CDR3 protein is CASSEVFGAWGQPQHF. The CDR3 DNA reads TGTGCCAGCAGTGAAGTTTTCGGGGCATGGGGTCAGCCCCAGCATTTT.